The text below deals with one T cell receptor beta chain. The data belong to a study of T cell changes during pregnancy in multiple sclerosis. This table comes from immunoSEQ multiplex PCR, and its TCRdb copy is limited to in-frame clones, with some not included. The sample lists approximately 28,000 clones; about 84% were seen once. The sequences come from CD8+ T cells from peripheral blood mononuclear cells, collected after pregnancy. The sequence came from a female donor with multiple sclerosis, enrolled in a pregnancy study.

The CDR3: CASSSITGTAHQPQHF. The CDR3 coding sequence is TGTGCCAGCAGCTCGATAACCGGGACAGCGCATCAGCCCCAGCATTTT. This chain joins TRBV7-9 and TRBJ1-5, with 7 bases matching TRBD1. This CDR3 is 16 amino acids long. V gave up 4 bases and J gave up 5 bases; unmatched junction bases: 11. The germline CDR1 and CDR2 sequences are SEHNR and FQNEAQ (reference sequence).